The rows below give T cell receptor beta chains drawn from one sample of a study of T-cell reconstitution after alpha-beta-depleted transplantation in children. Each CDR3 protein gets one entry after TCRdb re-called the PCR reads with MiXCR. The data contain approximately 590,000 distinct CDR3 sequences, roughly 10% of them singletons. Specimen: PBMCs from the stem cell graft donor, collected from the stem cell graft. The receptors were sampled from a human donor who donated a stem cell graft to a child with acute myeloid leukemia. CDR3s include the opening cysteine and the closing phenylalanine or tryptophan. D genes are given only for firm matches. Expanded clones get a size class; other rows say once, few or many, or leave the size out.

d_call j_call v_call clone_size cdr3_nt cdr3_aa
. TRBJ1-5 TRBV7-2 . TGTGCCAGCAGCTTCGGACAGACTAATCAGCCCCAGCATTTT CASSFGQTNQPQHF
. TRBJ1-6 TRBV7-6 many TGTGCCAGTGGGGGGACGGGACCCCTCTTTTCACCCCTCCACTTT CASGGTGPLFSPLHF
TRBD2 TRBJ2-1 TRBV28 few TGTGCCAGCAGTTCCCCGGGGCGGGAGTACAATGAGCAGTTCTTC CASSSPGREYNEQFF
. TRBJ2-1 TRBV20-1 many TGCAGTGCTAGAGAAGCGGGTCGGCAGAATGAGCAGTTCTTC CSAREAGRQNEQFF
. TRBJ2-7 TRBV24-1 . TGTGCCACCAGTCCGGCGGTCCCCGGTGGGGAGCAGTACTTC CATSPAVPGGEQYF
. TRBJ1-2 TRBV5-6 . TGTGCCAGCAGCTTGGAACAGTTTAACTATGGCTACACCTTC CASSLEQFNYGYTF
. TRBJ2-3 TRBV20-1 . TGCAGTACCGGGACCCGCGGTCCAGATACGCAGTATTTT CSTGTRGPDTQYF
TRBD1 TRBJ1-5 TRBV5-6 . TGTGCCAGCAGCCCGGGACAGGGTTTCAATCAGCCCCAGCATTTT CASSPGQGFNQPQHF
. TRBJ2-1 TRBV4-3 . TGCGCCAGCAGCCAGGGTCTGAGACTCAATGAGCAGTTCTTC CASSQGLRLNEQFF
. TRBJ2-7 TRBV28 . TGTGCCAGCACAACACAGGGAATCCACGAGCAGTACTTC CASTTQGIHEQYF
. TRBJ1-3 TRBV20-1 many TGCAGTGCTAATTCAGGGGTGGGAAACACCATATATTTT CSANSGVGNTIYF
. TRBJ2-7 TRBV25-1 . TGTGCCAGCAGTGAATTAAGGGAAACCTACGAGCAGTACTTC CASSELRETYEQYF
TRBD2 TRBJ2-3 TRBV28 many TGTGCCAGCAGTCGCTGGACTAGCGGGAAGGCAGATACGCAGTATTTT CASSRWTSGKADTQYF
TRBD1 TRBJ2-7 TRBV6-5 . TGTGCCAGCAGTTACCCCGGGACAGGGCTATACGAGCAGTACTTC CASSYPGTGLYEQYF
. TRBJ1-1 TRBV3-1 many TGTGCCAGCAGCCAAAGCGGAACTGAAGCTTTCTTT CASSQSGTEAFF
. TRBJ2-3 TRBV5-1 . TGCACCAGCAGCGGAATGGGATCGACTAGCACAGATACGCAGTATTTT CTSSGMGSTSTDTQYF
TRBD1 TRBJ1-5 TRBV20-1 . TGCAGCCAACCGGGACAGGGGAATCAGCCCCAGCATTTT CSQPGQGNQPQHF
. TRBJ1-5 TRBV6-6 many TGTGCCAGCAGTAGCAATCAGCCCCAGCATTTT CASSSNQPQHF